These 6 T cell receptor beta chains came from one sample sequenced in a study of blood T cells in healthy people across ages (dated by TCRdb to between 2014 and 2017). The method was 5' RACE. A second PCR of roughly 6 to 11 cycles was run with a J-beta primer mix and a sample-barcoded 5' primer. TCRdb redid the processing of the public reads, applying fastp at Q25 and MiXCR, and retained in-frame beta chains. A single entry per CDR3 protein holds the most common genes and DNA from its merged rows. The sample includes 1.5 million to 2 million distinct CDR3 sequences, with roughly 43% observed a single time. The leading ten clones occupy about 23% of the sample. Sequencing input: blood. The receptors derive from a human donor in good health.

This clonotype was counted between two and nine times. V gene TRBV6-2 or TRBV6-3 combines with J gene TRBJ2-1; 8 positions match TRBD1. Germline V CDR1 and CDR2: MNHEY, SVGEGT. This CDR3 is built from 13 residues. The trim removed 7 bases at V and 9 bases at J, leaving 8 bases unmatched. In nucleotides, the CDR3 is TGTGCCAGCATCCCCCGGGACAGGCTTGAGCAGTTCTTC. Protein product: CASIPRDRLEQFF.

The CDR3 DNA is TGTGCCATCAGTGAGTCGGCAGGGGCCAAAAACATTCAGTACTTC. Translation: CAISESAGAKNIQYF. The chain uses TRBV10-3 and TRBJ2-4; D perhaps matches TRBD1 (5 bases). The germline V gene encodes CDR1 ENHRY and CDR2 SYGVKD. The V gene lost 0 bases and the J gene lost 1 base, with 7 bases spanning the gap. The CDR3 runs 15 residues.

This clonotype was recorded a few times. The V gene is TRBV29-1, the J gene TRBJ2-5, with TRBD1 identical over 12 bases. Germline assignment: CDR1 SQVTM and CDR2 ANQGSEA. This CDR3 comprises 14 residues. J lost 4 bases, V lost 6 bases, and 6 bases had no gene match. The CDR3 spells CSVPGQGASETQYF. The CDR3 DNA sequence: TGCAGCGTACCGGGACAGGGGGCGTCAGAGACCCAGTACTTC.

The chain uses TRBV4-1 and TRBJ2-2; no firm D call. In germline, CDR1 is MGHRA, CDR2 YSYEKL. This CDR3 contains 14 residues. V lost 1 base to trimming and J lost 5 bases, with 8 bases between them. CDR3 DNA sequence: TGCGCCAGCAGCCAAGTGGTAATTACCGGGGAGCTGTTTTTT. It codes for CASSQVVITGELFF.

In this sample, this clonotype turned up a few times. The V gene is TRBV28, the J gene TRBJ2-4, with 7 bases aligning to TRBD2. The J call may not be correct, given that the DNA end is closer to TRBJ2-7. The CDR3 contains 13 residues. From germline, CDR1 is MDHEN and CDR2 SYDVKM. CDR3 sequence: CASIGSGGNEQYF. The CDR3 bases are TGTGCCAGCATTGGCTCCGGGGGGAACGAGCAGTACTTC.

This clonotype was counted only a few times. The J gene is TRBJ1-1, the V gene TRBV10-2; D uncertain. CDR1 is WSHSY, CDR2 SAAADI, per germline. The CDR3 is 13 amino acids. The ends were cut back, 7 bases at V and 6 bases at J, with 15 bases in the middle. The CDR3 here is CASMEGWAAEAFF. In DNA form, the CDR3 reads TGCGCCAGCATGGAGGGATGGGCTGCTGAAGCTTTCTTT.